These 20 T cell receptor beta chains were sequenced from one sample in a study of blood T cells in healthy people across ages. For the second PCR, which ran for 7 to 11 cycles, a sample-barcoded 5' primer and a J-beta primer mix were used. TCRdb analysed the 5' RACE reads with MiXCR anew, one entry per CDR3 protein. The sample lists approximately 600,000 distinct CDR3 sequences, around 54% occurring once. The material sequenced was blood. These receptors were taken from a man between 60 and 70 years old in good health.

The CDR3 reads CASSLEGGLTYEQYF. CDR3 DNA sequence: TGCGCCAGCAGCTTGGAAGGGGGCCTGACCTACGAGCAGTACTTC. The rearrangement uses TRBV5-1 and TRBJ2-7, with TRBD1 matching over 7 bases. The CDR3 consists of 15 residues. The germline V gene has CDR1 SGHRS and CDR2 YFSETQ. Trimming removed 0 bases from V and 2 bases from J; junction bases left unmatched: 5.

V usage is TRBV5-1 and J usage is TRBJ2-3; 7 bases are shared with TRBD2. This CDR3 region has 15 residues. Germline V gives CDR1 SGHRS, CDR2 YFSETQ. Trimming cost V 0 bases and J 4 bases; bases outside gene matches: 5. The CDR3 loop is CASSLDGGEPDTQYF. The DNA for the CDR3 is TGCGCCAGCAGCTTGGATGGGGGGGAACCAGATACGCAGTATTTT.

The V gene is TRBV28, the J gene TRBJ2-4; TRBD1 aligns across 7 bases. V was pared by 6 bases and J by 0 bases, with 5 bases of the junction left unmatched. Germline V gene sequence: CDR1 MDHEN, CDR2 SYDVKM. This CDR3 contains 15 residues. CDR3: CASSEQGSAKNIQYF. CDR3 coding DNA: TGTGCCAGCAGCGAACAGGGGTCAGCCAAAAACATTCAGTACTTC.

The chain is built from TRBV5-6 and TRBJ2-5; D gene uncertain. The V end was cut by 3 bases, the J end by 5 bases, with 11 bases between. The CDR3 loop spans 13 amino acids. Germline V gene data show CDR1 as SGHDT and CDR2 as YYEEEE. CDR3 sequence reads: CASSWLGSETQYF. CDR3 DNA: TGTGCCAGCAGCTGGCTGGGCTCGGAGACCCAGTACTTC.

This clonotype occurred many times. The chain recombines TRBV4-1 with TRBJ2-5; 10 nucleotides line up with TRBD2. Germline V gene sequence: CDR1 MGHRA, CDR2 YSYEKL. The CDR3 runs 17 residues. The trim removed 4 bases at V and 5 bases at J, leaving 13 bases unmatched. CDR3 amino acids: CASSLFPAGGQGETQYF. CDR3 nucleotides: TGCGCCAGCAGCCTCTTCCCAGCGGGGGGGCAAGGGGAGACCCAGTACTTC.

This clonotype was detected only a few times. Here the CDR3 DNA reads TGCAGTGCTAGAGGAGGGGGGGCCGGCTACGAGCAGTACTTC. This sequence encodes CSARGGGAGYEQYF. The chain employs TRBV20-1 and TRBJ2-7, with D possibly TRBD2 on 7 matching bases. V lost 1 base to trimming and J lost 3 bases, with 13 bases between them. Germline assignment: CDR1 DFQATT and CDR2 SNEGSKA (reference sequence). The CDR3 runs 14 residues.

This clonotype came up a few times. This chain uses TRBV5-1 with TRBJ2-5; D is uncertain. V gave up 4 bases and J gave up 5 bases, with 21 bases separating them. Germline V lookup: CDR1 SGHRS, CDR2 YFSETQ. CDR3 length: 16 amino acids. CDR3 protein: CASSPNTWVPGETQYF. Here the CDR3 DNA reads TGCGCCAGCAGCCCGAACACCTGGGTGCCCGGGGAGACCCAGTACTTC.

This clonotype was recorded a few times. The rearrangement uses TRBV29-1 and TRBJ2-5; D is undetermined. V lost 2 bases, J lost 4 bases, and 11 bases lay in between. The germline gives CDR1 SQVTM, CDR2 ANQGSEA. The CDR3 contains 13 residues. CDR3 coding DNA: TGCAGCGTTGAAAGGGTGGTTGGAGAGACCCAGTACTTC. The encoded protein is CSVERVVGETQYF.

As for this clonotype: Germline is not matched at one junction end, which may reflect a read error. The V call is TRBV5-1, the J call TRBJ1-6; a possible D gene is TRBD1 (5 bases). The length of the CDR3 is 13 residues. Germline-derived CDR1 and CDR2 are SGHRS and YFSETQ. The CDR3 nucleotides are TGCGCCAGCACGCGGGACTATAATTCACTCCTCCACTTT. It codes for CASTRDYNSLLHF.

This sequence joins TRBV29-1 and TRBJ1-2; perhaps TRBD1 as D (5 bases). The CDR3 has 15 amino acids. CDR1 is SQVTM and CDR2 is ANQGSEA in the germline V gene. V was trimmed by 7 bases and J by 7 bases, leaving 25 bases between them. The CDR3 DNA follows: TGCAGCGGCGAAAACCTGAACAGGCCCGGGAGTGGCTACACCTTC. Amino acids: CSGENLNRPGSGYTF.

The V and J genes are TRBV3-1 and TRBJ2-7, with 8 bases fitting TRBD1. The CDR3 contains 15 residues. The trim removed 3 bases at V and 2 bases at J, leaving 6 bases unmatched. Per the germline V gene, CDR1 is LGHDT and CDR2 is YNNKEL (reference sequence). The CDR3 DNA reads as TGTGCCAGCAGCCACACAACCAGGGGGCCCTACGAGCAGTACTTC. Translating it yields CASSHTTRGPYEQYF.

The chain combines TRBV7-2 with TRBJ2-3, with TRBD2 identical over 8 bases. The V gene's germline CDR1 is SGHTA and CDR2 FQGNSA. The CDR3 covers 18 residues. J was trimmed by 4 bases and V by 4 bases; bases with no gene match: 16. CDR3 DNA sequence: TGTGCCAGCAGCTCGAACTACCCACTAGCGGCAGGGGCAGATACGCAGTATTTT. This codes for CASSSNYPLAAGADTQYF. The full variable domain, its missing parts supplied by reference TRBV7-2 and TRBJ2-3, is GAGVSQSPSNKVTEKGKDVELRCDPISGHTALYWYRQSLGQGLEFLIYFQGNSAPDKSGLPSDRFSAERTGGSVSTLTIQRTQQEDSAVYLCASSSNYPLAAGADTQYFGPGTRLTVL.

For this clonotype: Its ends do not fully match the called genes, so a read error is possible. The rearrangement joins TRBV3-1 to TRBJ2-5; D unclear. Germline V gives CDR1 LGHDT, CDR2 YNNKEL (reference sequence). The CDR3 has 16 residues. The CDR3 region is CASGQDERPPRETQYF. The CDR3 bases are TGTGCCAGCGGCCAAGATGAGCGTCCTCCAAGGGAGACCCAGTACTTC.

V and J are TRBV4-2 and TRBJ1-1; 7 positions agree with TRBD1. V was pared by 4 bases and J by 5 bases, with 10 bases of the junction left unmatched. The CDR3 totals 15 residues. Germline V lookup: CDR1 LGHNA, CDR2 YNFKEQ. The DNA for the CDR3 is TGTGCCAGCAGCCCCCGGGGGCAGGGGGAAACTGAAGCTTTCTTT. It translates to CASSPRGQGETEAFF.

V and J are TRBV18 and TRBJ2-7; 11 nucleotides line up with TRBD2. The germline CDR1 and CDR2 sequences are KGHSH and LQKENI. The CDR3 consists of 14 residues. The V gene end was trimmed by 0 bases and the J gene end by 5 bases; junction bases not matched to a gene: 0. As DNA, the CDR3 is TGTGCCAGCTCACCACCGGGACTAGCGGACGAGCAGTACTTC. It codes for CASSPPGLADEQYF.

The table lists this clonotype with a few counts. The rearrangement uses TRBV4-1 and TRBJ1-2, with 7 nucleotides matching TRBD1. The CDR3 has 15 residues. Trimming cost V 2 bases and J 2 bases; bases outside gene matches: 5. CDR1 MGHRA and CDR2 YSYEKL come from the germline V gene. CDR3 coding DNA: TGCGCCAGCAGCCAATATGGCAGGGGGAACTATGGCTACACCTTC. The encoded protein is CASSQYGRGNYGYTF.

There are a few counts of this clonotype. The chain couples TRBV12-3 or TRBV12-4 to TRBJ2-5; TRBD2 might be the D (5 bases). The length of the CDR3 is 14 residues. V was trimmed by 6 bases and J by 2 bases, leaving 13 bases between them. As DNA, the CDR3 is TGTGCCAGCAGACGCCGGACGGGACAAGAGACCCAGTACTTC. This encodes CASRRRTGQETQYF.

The chain links TRBV7-6 to TRBJ2-7; D gene unclear. The J call is doubtful: the DNA matches TRBJ2-5 better. This CDR3 has 14 amino acids. Germline CDR1 is SGHVS and CDR2 is FNYEAQ. The CDR3 DNA follows: TGTGCCAGCAGCCCCGAATGGGGAAAAGAGACCCAGTACTTC. Its protein product is CASSPEWGKETQYF.

J is TRBJ2-7 and V is TRBV18; D remains ambiguous. Germline assignment: CDR1 KGHSH and CDR2 LQKENI. Trimming pared 1 base from V and 6 bases from J, leaving 19 bases between. The CDR3 has 16 residues. The CDR3 here is CASSPQTFFMTCEQYF. The CDR3 nucleotides are TGTGCCAGCTCACCACAGACCTTCTTTATGACCTGCGAGCAGTACTTC.

This sequence joins TRBV7-9 and TRBJ2-7; 8 nucleotides match TRBD2. The J call may be mistaken, given a closer DNA end match to TRBJ2-5. CDR3 length equals 16 residues. Germline V gene data show CDR1 as SEHNR and CDR2 as FQNEAQ (reference sequence). CDR3 in amino acids: CASSLVGTRRGETQYF. Here the CDR3 DNA reads TGTGCCAGCAGCTTAGTTGGGACTAGGAGGGGAGAGACCCAGTACTTC.